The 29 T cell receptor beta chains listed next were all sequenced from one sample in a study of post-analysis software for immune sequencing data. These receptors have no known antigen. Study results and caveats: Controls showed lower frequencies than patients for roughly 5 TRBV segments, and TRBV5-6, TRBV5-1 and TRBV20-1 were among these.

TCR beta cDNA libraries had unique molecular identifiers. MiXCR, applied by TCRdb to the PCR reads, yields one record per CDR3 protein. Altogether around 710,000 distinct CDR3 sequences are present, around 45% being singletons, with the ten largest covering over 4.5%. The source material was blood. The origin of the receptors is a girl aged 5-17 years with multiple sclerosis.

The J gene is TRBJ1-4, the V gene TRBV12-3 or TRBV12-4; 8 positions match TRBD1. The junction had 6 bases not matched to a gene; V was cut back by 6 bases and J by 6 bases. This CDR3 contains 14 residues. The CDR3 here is CASRRTGTDEKLFF. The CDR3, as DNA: TGTGCCAGCAGGCGGACAGGGACCGATGAAAAACTGTTTTTT.

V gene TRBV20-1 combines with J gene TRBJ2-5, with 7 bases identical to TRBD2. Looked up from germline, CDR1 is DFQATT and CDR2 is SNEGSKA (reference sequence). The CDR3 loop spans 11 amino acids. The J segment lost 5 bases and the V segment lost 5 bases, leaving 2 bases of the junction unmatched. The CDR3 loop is CSARTRETQYF. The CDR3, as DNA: TGCAGTGCTCGGACTAGGGAGACCCAGTACTTC.

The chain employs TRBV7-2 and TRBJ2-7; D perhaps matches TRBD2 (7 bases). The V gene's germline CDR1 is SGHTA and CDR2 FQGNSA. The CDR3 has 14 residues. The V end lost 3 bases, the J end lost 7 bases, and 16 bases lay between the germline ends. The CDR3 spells CASSLAGARNEQYF. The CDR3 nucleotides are TGTGCCAGCAGCTTGGCGGGGGCACGCAATGAGCAGTACTTC.

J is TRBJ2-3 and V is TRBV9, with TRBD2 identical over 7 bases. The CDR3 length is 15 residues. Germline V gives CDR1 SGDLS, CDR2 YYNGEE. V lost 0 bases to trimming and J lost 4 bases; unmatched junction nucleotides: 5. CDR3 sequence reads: CASSVGGGSSDTQYF. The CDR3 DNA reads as TGTGCCAGCAGCGTAGGGGGCGGGAGTTCAGATACGCAGTATTTT.

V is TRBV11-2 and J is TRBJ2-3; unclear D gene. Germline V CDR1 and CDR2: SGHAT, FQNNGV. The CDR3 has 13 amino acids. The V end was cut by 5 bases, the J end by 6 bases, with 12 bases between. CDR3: CASSPVIMDTQYF. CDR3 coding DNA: TGTGCCAGCAGCCCCGTAATTATGGATACGCAGTATTTT.

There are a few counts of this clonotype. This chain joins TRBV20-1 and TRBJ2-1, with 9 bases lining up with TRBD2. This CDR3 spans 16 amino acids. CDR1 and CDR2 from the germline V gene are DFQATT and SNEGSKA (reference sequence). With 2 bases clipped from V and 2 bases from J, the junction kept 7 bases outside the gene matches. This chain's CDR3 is CSARPLAGATYNEQFF. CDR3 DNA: TGCAGTGCTAGACCCTTAGCGGGAGCCACCTACAATGAGCAGTTCTTC.

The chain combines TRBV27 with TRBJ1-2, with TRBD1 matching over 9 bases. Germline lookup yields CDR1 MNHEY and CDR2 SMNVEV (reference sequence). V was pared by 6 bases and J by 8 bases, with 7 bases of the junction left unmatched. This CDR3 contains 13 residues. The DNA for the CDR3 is TGTGCCAGCAGGCCCCGGACAGGGGAAGGCTACACCTTC. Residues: CASRPRTGEGYTF.

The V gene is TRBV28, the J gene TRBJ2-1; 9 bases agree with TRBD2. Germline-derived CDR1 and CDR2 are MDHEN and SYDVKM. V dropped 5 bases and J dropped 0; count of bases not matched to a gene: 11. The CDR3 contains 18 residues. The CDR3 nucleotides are TGTGCCAGCAGTCCCCGGAGCGGGAGGCTTAGCTCCTACAATGAGCAGTTCTTC. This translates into CASSPRSGRLSSYNEQFF.

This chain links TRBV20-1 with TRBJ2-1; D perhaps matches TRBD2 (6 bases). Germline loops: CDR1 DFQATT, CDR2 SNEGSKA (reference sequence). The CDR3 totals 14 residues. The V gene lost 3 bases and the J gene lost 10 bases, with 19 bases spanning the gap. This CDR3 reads CSASALTGTREQFF. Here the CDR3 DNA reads TGCAGTGCTAGTGCGCTCACGGGGACTCGAGAGCAGTTCTTC.

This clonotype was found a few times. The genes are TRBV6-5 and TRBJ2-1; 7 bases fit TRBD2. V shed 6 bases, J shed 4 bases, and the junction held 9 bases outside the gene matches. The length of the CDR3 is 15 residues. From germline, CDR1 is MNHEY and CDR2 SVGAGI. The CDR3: CASRPTSAAYNEQFF. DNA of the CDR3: TGTGCCAGCAGGCCTACTAGCGCCGCATACAATGAGCAGTTCTTC.

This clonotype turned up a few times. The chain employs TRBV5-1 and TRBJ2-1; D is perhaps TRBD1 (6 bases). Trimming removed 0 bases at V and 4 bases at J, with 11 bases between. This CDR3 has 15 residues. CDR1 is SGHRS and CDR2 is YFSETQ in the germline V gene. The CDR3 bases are TGCGCCAGCAGCTTGGTGACAGGCATATACAATGAGCAGTTCTTC. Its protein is CASSLVTGIYNEQFF.

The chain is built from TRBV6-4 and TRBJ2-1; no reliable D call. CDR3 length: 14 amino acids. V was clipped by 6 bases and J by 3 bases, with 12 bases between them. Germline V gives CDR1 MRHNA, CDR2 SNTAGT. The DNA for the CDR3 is TGTGCCAGCAGCCCGGACCCGGTCTACAATGAGCAGTTCTTC. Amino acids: CASSPDPVYNEQFF.

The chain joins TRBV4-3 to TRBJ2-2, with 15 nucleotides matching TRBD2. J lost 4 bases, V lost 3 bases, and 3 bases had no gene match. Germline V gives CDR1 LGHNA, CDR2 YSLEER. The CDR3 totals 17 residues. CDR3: CASSHGLAGGSTGELFF. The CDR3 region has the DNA TGCGCCAGCAGCCACGGACTAGCGGGAGGGAGCACCGGGGAGCTGTTTTTT.

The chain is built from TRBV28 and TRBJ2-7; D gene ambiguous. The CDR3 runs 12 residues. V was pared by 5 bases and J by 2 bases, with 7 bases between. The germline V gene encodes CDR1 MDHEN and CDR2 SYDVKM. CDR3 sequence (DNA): TGTGCCAGCAGTCCGCCGGCCTACGAGCAGTACTTC. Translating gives CASSPPAYEQYF. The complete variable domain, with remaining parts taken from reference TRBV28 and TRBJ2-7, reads DVKVTQSSRYLVKRTGEKVFLECVQDMDHENMFWYRQDPGLGLRLIYFSYDVKMKEKGDIPEGYSVSREKKERFSLILESASTNQTSMYLCASSPPAYEQYFGPGTRLTVT.

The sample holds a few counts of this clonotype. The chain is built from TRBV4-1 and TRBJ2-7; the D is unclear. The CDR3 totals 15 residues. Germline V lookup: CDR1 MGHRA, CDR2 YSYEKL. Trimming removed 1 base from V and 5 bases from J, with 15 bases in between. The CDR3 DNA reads TGCGCCAGCAGCCAAGGAGGACCCCCAGGCAACGAGCAGTACTTC. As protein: CASSQGGPPGNEQYF.

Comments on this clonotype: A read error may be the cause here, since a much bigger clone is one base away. CDR3 nucleotides: TGTGCCAGCAGTTGGGGCCGGGACACAGATACGCAGTATTTT. It translates to CASSWGRDTDTQYF. This chain links TRBV12-3 or TRBV12-4 with TRBJ2-3, with D perhaps assigned TRBD1 or TRBD2 (5 bases each). V lost 4 bases, J lost 2 bases, and 10 bases lay in between. The CDR3 extends over 14 amino acids.

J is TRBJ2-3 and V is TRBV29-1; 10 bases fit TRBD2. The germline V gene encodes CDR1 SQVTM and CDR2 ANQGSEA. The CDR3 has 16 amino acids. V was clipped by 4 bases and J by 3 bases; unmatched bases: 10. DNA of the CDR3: TGCAGCGTTGGCCCCCCTAGCGGGAGTTATACAGATACGCAGTATTTT. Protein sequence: CSVGPPSGSYTDTQYF.

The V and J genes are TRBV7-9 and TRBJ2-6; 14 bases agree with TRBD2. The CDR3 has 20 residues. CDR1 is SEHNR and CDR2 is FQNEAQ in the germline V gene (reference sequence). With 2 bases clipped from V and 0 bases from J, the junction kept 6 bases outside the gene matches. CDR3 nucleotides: TGTGCCAGCAGCTTAAAGGCGGGACTAGCGGGAGCCTCTGGGGCCAACGTCCTGACTTTC. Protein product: CASSLKAGLAGASGANVLTF.

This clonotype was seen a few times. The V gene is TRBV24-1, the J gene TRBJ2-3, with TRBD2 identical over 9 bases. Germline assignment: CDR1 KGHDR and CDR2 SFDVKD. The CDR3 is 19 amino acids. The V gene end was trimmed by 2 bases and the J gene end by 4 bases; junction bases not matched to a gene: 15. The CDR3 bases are TGTGCCACCAGTGATTCATCATTTACGAGCGGGAGGCCTGCAGATACGCAGTATTTT. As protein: CATSDSSFTSGRPADTQYF.

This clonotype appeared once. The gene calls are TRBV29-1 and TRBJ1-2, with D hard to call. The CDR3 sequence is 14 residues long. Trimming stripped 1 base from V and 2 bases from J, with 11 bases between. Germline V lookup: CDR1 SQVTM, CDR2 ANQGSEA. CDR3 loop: CSVEGSSRNYGYTF. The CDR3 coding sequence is TGCAGCGTTGAAGGGTCCAGCAGGAACTATGGCTACACCTTC. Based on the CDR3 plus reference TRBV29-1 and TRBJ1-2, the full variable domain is SAVISQKPSRDICQRGTSLTIQCQVDSQVTMMFWYRQQPGQSLTLIATANQGSEATYESGFVIDKFPISRPNLTFSTLTVSNMSPEDSSIYLCSVEGSSRNYGYTFGSGTRLTVV.

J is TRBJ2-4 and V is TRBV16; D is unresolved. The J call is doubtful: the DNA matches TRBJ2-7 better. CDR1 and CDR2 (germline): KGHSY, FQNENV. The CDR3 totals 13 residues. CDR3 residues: CASSQGSYYEQYF. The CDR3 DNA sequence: TGTGCCAGCAGCCAGGGTTCCTACTACGAGCAGTACTTC.

CDR3 nucleotide sequence: TGTGCCATCAGTGAGTGGGGCGGTGGCACCTCGGGTTACGAGCAGTACTTC. Amino acids: CAISEWGGGTSGYEQYF. J is TRBJ2-7 and V is TRBV10-3; the D gene is possibly TRBD1 (5 bases). This CDR3 is 17 amino acids long. V lost 1 base and J 4 bases, leaving 20 bases between the germline ends. Germline CDR1 is ENHRY and CDR2 is SYGVKD.

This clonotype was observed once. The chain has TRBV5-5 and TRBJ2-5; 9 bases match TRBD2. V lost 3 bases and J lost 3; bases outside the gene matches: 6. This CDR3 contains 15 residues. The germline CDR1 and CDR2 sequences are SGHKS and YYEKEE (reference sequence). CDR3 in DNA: TGTGCCAGCAGCTGGCCTTGGACTAGCGAAGAGACCCAGTACTTC. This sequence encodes CASSWPWTSEETQYF.

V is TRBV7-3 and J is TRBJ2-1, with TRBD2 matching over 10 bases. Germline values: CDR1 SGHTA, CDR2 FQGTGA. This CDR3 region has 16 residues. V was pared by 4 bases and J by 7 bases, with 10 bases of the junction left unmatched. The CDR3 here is CASSSQSGRAWNEQFF. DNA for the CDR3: TGTGCCAGCAGCTCCCAAAGCGGGAGGGCCTGGAATGAGCAGTTCTTC. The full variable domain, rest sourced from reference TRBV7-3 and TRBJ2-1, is GAGVSQTPSNKVTEKGKYVELRCDPISGHTALYWYRQSLGQGPEFLIYFQGTGAADDSGLPNDRFFAVRPEGSVSTLKIQRTERGDSAVYLCASSSQSGRAWNEQFFGPGTRLTVL.

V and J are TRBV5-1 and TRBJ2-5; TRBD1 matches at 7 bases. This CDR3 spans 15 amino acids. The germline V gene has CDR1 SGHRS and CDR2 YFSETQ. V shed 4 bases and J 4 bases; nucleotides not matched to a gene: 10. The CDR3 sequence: CASSPGQTGGETQYF. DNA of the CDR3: TGCGCCAGCAGCCCGGGACAGACGGGTGGAGAGACCCAGTACTTC.

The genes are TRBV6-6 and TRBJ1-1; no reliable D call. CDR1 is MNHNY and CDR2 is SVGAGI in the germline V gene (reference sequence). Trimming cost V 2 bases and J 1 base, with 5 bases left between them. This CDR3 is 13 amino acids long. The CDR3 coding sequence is TGTGCCAGCAGTTACGAGAAGAACACTGAAGCTTTCTTT. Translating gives CASSYEKNTEAFF.

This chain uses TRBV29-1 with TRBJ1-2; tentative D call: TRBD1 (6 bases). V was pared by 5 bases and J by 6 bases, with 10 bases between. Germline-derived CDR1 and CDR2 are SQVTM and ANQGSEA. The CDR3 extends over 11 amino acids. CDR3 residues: CSVQGRHGYTF. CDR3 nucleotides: TGCAGCGTTCAGGGGAGGCATGGCTACACCTTC.

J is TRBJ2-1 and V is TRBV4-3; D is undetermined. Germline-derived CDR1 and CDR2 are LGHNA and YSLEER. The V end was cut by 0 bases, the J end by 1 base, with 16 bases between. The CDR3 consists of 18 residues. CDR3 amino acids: CASSQDPAVAISYNEQFF. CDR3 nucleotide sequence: TGCGCCAGCAGCCAAGATCCTGCGGTGGCTATATCCTACAATGAGCAGTTCTTC.

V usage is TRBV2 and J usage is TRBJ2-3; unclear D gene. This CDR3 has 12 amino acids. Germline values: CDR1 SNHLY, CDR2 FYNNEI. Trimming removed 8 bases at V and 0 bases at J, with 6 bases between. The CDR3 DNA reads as TGTGCCAGCGTTCGCAGCACAGATACGCAGTATTTT. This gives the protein CASVRSTDTQYF.